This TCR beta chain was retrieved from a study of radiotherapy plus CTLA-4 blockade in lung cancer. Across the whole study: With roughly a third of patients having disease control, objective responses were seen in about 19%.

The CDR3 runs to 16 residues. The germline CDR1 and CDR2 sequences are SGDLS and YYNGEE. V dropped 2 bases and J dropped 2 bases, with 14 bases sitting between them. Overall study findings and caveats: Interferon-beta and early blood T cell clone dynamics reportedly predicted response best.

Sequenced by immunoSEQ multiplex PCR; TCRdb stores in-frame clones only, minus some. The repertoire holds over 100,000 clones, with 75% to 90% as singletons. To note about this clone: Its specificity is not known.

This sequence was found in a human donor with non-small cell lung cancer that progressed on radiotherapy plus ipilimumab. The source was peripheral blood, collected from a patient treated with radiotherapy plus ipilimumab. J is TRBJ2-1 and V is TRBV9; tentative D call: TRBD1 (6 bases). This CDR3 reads CASSVLSGATYNEQFF. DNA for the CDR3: TGTGCCAGCAGCGTTCTTTCAGGGGCTACCTACAATGAGCAGTTCTTC.